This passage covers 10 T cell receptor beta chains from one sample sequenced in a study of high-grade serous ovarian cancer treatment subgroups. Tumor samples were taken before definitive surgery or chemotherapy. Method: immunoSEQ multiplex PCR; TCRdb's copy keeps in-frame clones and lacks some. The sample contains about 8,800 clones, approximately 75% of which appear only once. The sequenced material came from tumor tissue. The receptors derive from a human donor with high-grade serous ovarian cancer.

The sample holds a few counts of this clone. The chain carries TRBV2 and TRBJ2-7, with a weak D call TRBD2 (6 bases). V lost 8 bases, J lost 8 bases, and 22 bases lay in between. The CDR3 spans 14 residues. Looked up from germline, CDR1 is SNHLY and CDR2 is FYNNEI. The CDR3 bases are TGTGCCAGCGGAGCCGTGGACCGGGACTCCAAGCAGTACTTC. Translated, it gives CASGAVDRDSKQYF.

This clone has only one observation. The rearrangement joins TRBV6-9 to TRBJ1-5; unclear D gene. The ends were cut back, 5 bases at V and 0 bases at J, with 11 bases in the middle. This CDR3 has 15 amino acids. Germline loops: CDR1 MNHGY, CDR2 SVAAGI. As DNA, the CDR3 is TGTGCCAGCAGTCTCTCGGCAAATAGCAATCAGCCCCAGCATTTT. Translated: CASSLSANSNQPQHF.

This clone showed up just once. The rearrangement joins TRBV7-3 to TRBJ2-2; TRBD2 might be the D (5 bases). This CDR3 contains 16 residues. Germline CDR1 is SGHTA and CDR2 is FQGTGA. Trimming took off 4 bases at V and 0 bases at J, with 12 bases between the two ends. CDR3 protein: CASSSNRLTNTGELFF. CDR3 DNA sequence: TGTGCCAGCAGCTCGAACCGACTAACGAACACCGGGGAGCTGTTTTTT.

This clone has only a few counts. Written as DNA, the CDR3 is TGCGCCAGCAGCGCTCTAGATAACACTGAAGCTTTCTTT. It translates to CASSALDNTEAFF. This chain links TRBV10-1 with TRBJ1-1; D ambiguous. V was cut by 6 bases and J by 2 bases, with 10 bases left in between. The CDR3 runs to 13 residues. Germline V lookup: CDR1 WNHNN, CDR2 SYGVQD (reference sequence).

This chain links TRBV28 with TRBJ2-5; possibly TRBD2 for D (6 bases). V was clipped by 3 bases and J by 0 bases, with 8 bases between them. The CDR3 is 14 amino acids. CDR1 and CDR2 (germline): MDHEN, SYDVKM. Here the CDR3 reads CASSFGGNQETQYF. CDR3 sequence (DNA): TGTGCCAGCAGTTTCGGGGGAAACCAAGAGACCCAGTACTTC.

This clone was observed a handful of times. The CDR3 spells CASSFHRGSYEQYF. Written as DNA, the CDR3 is TGTGCCAGCAGCTTCCACAGGGGATCCTACGAGCAGTACTTC. V and J are TRBV13 and TRBJ2-7; 7 bases align to TRBD1. This CDR3 region has 14 residues. CDR1 is PRHDT, CDR2 FYEKMQ, per germline (reference sequence). Germline trimming cut 3 bases from V and 1 base from J; bases unmatched to any gene: 3.

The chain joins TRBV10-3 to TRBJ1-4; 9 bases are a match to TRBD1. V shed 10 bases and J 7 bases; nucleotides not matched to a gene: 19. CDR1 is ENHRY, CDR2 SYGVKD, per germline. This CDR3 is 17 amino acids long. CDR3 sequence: CASRRSATGGAFEKLFF. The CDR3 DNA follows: TGTGCCAGCAGGAGATCCGCCACAGGGGGCGCATTTGAAAAACTGTTTTTT.

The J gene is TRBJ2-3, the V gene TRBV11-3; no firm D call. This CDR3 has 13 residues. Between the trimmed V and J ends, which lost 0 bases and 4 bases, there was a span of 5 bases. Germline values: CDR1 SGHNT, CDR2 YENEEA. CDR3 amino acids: CASSLDFSDTQYF. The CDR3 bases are TGTGCCAGCAGCTTAGATTTTTCAGATACGCAGTATTTT.

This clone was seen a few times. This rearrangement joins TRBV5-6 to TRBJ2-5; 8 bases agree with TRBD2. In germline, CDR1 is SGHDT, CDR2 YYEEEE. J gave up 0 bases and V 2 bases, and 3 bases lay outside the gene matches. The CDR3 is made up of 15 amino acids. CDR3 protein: CASSLWRGDQETQYF. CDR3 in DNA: TGTGCCAGCAGCTTATGGCGGGGGGACCAAGAGACCCAGTACTTC. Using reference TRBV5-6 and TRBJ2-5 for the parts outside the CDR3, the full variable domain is DAGVTQSPTHLIKTRGQQVTLRCSPKSGHDTVSWYQQALGQGPQFIFQYYEEEERQRGNFPDRFSGHQFPNYSSELNVNALLLGDSALYLCASSLWRGDQETQYFGPGTRLLVL.

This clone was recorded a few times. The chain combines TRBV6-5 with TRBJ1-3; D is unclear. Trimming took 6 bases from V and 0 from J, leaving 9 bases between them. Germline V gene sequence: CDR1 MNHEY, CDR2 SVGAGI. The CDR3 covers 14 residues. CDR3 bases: TGTGCCAGCAGCCCCTTAGGCTCTGGAAACACCATATATTTT. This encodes CASSPLGSGNTIYF.